These 28 T cell receptor beta chains share one sample of origin, sequenced in a study of T cell responses to AZD1222 COVID-19 vaccine. Clones were read by immunoSEQ multiplex PCR, and TCRdb kept only the in-frame ones, dropping some. Among about 110,000 clones listed, about 89% were seen once. This specimen was peripheral blood, taken on day 0 of AZD1222 vaccination. The receptors come from an adult in good health.

V is TRBV7-2 and J is TRBJ1-1, with D maybe TRBD1 (6 bases). V lost 5 bases, J lost 7 bases, and 14 bases lay in between. This CDR3 has 13 residues. The germline gives CDR1 SGHTA, CDR2 FQGNSA. The CDR3 sequence is CASSPSLRGEAFF. The CDR3 DNA reads as TGTGCCAGCAGCCCCAGCCTCAGGGGTGAAGCTTTCTTT.

The CDR3 is CASSIRGFGEKLFF. As DNA, the CDR3 is TGTGCCAGTAGTATACGGGGATTCGGTGAAAAACTGTTTTTT. The chain recombines TRBV19 with TRBJ1-4; D is ambiguous. The germline V gene encodes CDR1 LNHDA and CDR2 SQIVND (reference sequence). The CDR3 sequence is 14 residues long. Trimming pared 2 bases from V and 7 bases from J, leaving 11 bases between.

The chain combines TRBV28 with TRBJ1-4, with 7 bases lining up with TRBD1. Unmatched junction bases numbered 12, after V lost 7 bases and J lost 7 bases. This CDR3 contains 15 residues. Looked up from germline, CDR1 is MDHEN and CDR2 is SYDVKM. The CDR3 DNA is TGTGCCAGCAACTTCCGACAGGGAGGTCGTGAAAAACTGTTTTTT. This encodes CASNFRQGGREKLFF.

This chain connects TRBV28 to TRBJ2-1; 9 bases fit TRBD2. This CDR3 is 15 amino acids long. Germline assignment: CDR1 MDHEN and CDR2 SYDVKM. The trim removed 8 bases at V and 0 bases at J, leaving 5 bases unmatched. DNA of the CDR3: TGTGCCAGCTGCGGGAGGGGACACTCCTACAATGAGCAGTTCTTC. Translating gives CASCGRGHSYNEQFF. Filled out from reference TRBV28 and TRBJ2-1, the complete variable domain reads DVKVTQSSRYLVKRTGEKVFLECVQDMDHENMFWYRQDPGLGLRLIYFSYDVKMKEKGDIPEGYSVSREKKERFSLILESASTNQTSMYLCASCGRGHSYNEQFFGPGTRLTVL.

This sequence joins TRBV5-1 and TRBJ1-3, with D tentatively TRBD1 (5 bases). V lost 3 bases and J 0 bases, leaving 10 bases between the germline ends. CDR1 is SGHRS, CDR2 YFSETQ, per germline. This CDR3 has 15 residues. The CDR3 DNA reads TGCGCCAGCAGCTGGGGGGACGGCTCTGGAAACACCATATATTTT. This codes for CASSWGDGSGNTIYF.

The chain uses TRBV28 and TRBJ2-7, with 9 bases lining up with TRBD2. CDR3 length: 16 amino acids. The V gene's germline CDR1 is MDHEN and CDR2 SYDVKM. V lost 1 base to trimming and J lost 5 bases; unmatched junction nucleotides: 9. The CDR3 is CASSLFPQVAGDEQYF. CDR3 DNA: TGTGCCAGCAGTTTATTCCCCCAAGTAGCGGGAGACGAGCAGTACTTC.

The V call is TRBV10-3, the J call TRBJ1-5; D gene unclear. Germline loops: CDR1 ENHRY, CDR2 SYGVKD. The CDR3 extends over 13 amino acids. Trimming cost V 8 bases and J 5 bases, with 13 bases left between them. This CDR3 is CAISPDGDQPQHF. The CDR3, as DNA: TGTGCCATCTCCCCGGACGGAGATCAGCCCCAGCATTTT.

The chain joins TRBV27 to TRBJ2-7; D is possibly TRBD1 (6 bases). The CDR3 consists of 14 residues. Trimming removed 1 base at V and 3 bases at J, with 10 bases between. Germline V gene lookup returns CDR1 MNHEY and CDR2 SMNVEV (reference sequence). In nucleotides, the CDR3 is TGTGCCAGCAGTTTATTCGACAGGAGCTACGAGCAGTACTTC. The encoded protein is CASSLFDRSYEQYF.

V and J are TRBV10-3 and TRBJ1-2, with D possibly TRBD1 on 6 matching bases. The CDR3 runs 15 residues. Per germline, CDR1 ENHRY and CDR2 SYGVKD. The V end lost 11 bases, the J end lost 3 bases, and 22 bases lay between the germline ends. In DNA form, the CDR3 reads TGTGCCGCACAGGGCCGGCTGAGGGAGGACTATGGCTACACCTTC. It yields the protein CAAQGRLREDYGYTF.

This clone was seen a single time. The chain has TRBV5-1 and TRBJ2-3; D may correspond to TRBD1 or TRBD2 (6 bases each). CDR1 SGHRS and CDR2 YFSETQ come from the germline V gene. This CDR3 spans 14 amino acids. Trimming removed 4 bases at V and 7 bases at J, with 16 bases between. The CDR3 nucleotides are TGCGCCAGCAGCCCGGACCAGGGGAGGTATACGCAGTATTTT. It translates to CASSPDQGRYTQYF.

This chain uses TRBV28 with TRBJ1-2, with 8 bases fitting TRBD1. The ends lost 4 bases at V and 2 bases at J; junction bases unmatched: 3. In germline, CDR1 is MDHEN, CDR2 SYDVKM. This CDR3 is built from 14 residues. Here the CDR3 DNA reads TGTGCCAGCAGTTCAGACAGGGGAAACTATGGCTACACCTTC. Translated: CASSSDRGNYGYTF.

The chain combines TRBV28 with TRBJ1-2, with D possibly TRBD1 on 6 matching bases. Looked up from germline, CDR1 is MDHEN and CDR2 is SYDVKM. Trimming left V 6 bases short and J 6 bases short, with 20 bases between. This CDR3 is built from 15 residues. The CDR3 coding sequence is TGTGCCAGCAGGACAGGTATTATACTGGCCCATGGCTACACCTTC. Encoded protein: CASRTGIILAHGYTF.

The count of this clone is one. The V call is TRBV19, the J call TRBJ2-1; TRBD1 aligns across 7 bases. Germline values: CDR1 LNHDA, CDR2 SQIVND (reference sequence). J gave up 2 bases and V 7 bases, and 11 bases lay outside the gene matches. This CDR3 is 16 amino acids long. The CDR3: CASIQRDSSTYNEQFF. CDR3 in DNA: TGTGCCAGTATCCAGAGGGACAGCTCAACCTACAATGAGCAGTTCTTC. Full variable domain (rest looked up from reference TRBV19 and TRBJ2-1): DGGITQSPKYLFRKEGQNVTLSCEQNLNHDAMYWYRQDPGQGLRLIYYSQIVNDFQKGDIAEGYSVSREKKESFPLTVTSAQKNPTAFYLCASIQRDSSTYNEQFFGPGTRLTVL.

The J gene is TRBJ1-2, the V gene TRBV30; perhaps TRBD1 as D (6 bases). This CDR3 contains 11 residues. Trimming pared 4 bases from V and 10 bases from J, leaving 13 bases between. CDR1 GTSNPN and CDR2 SVGIG come from the germline V gene (reference sequence). CDR3: CAWNGNRDYTF. The CDR3 DNA reads as TGTGCCTGGAATGGGAACAGGGACTACACCTTC.

The rearrangement uses TRBV4-3 and TRBJ2-2; 7 positions match TRBD2. V shed 0 bases and J 6 bases; nucleotides not matched to a gene: 7. Germline lookup yields CDR1 LGHNA and CDR2 YSLEER. CDR3 length equals 16 residues. The CDR3 region has the DNA TGCGCCAGCAGCCAAGAAGGAGGGCTAGCGGCCGGGGAGCTGTTTTTT. This encodes CASSQEGGLAAGELFF.

The chain carries TRBV7-3 and TRBJ2-2; the match to TRBD1 covers 7 bases. The CDR3 spans 14 residues. V lost 5 bases, J lost 2 bases, and 2 bases stayed unmatched. Per germline, CDR1 SGHTA and CDR2 FQGTGA. The CDR3 nucleotides read TGTGCCAGCAGCCGACAGGGAAACACCGGGGAGCTGTTTTTT. This encodes CASSRQGNTGELFF.

Here the CDR3 DNA reads TGTGCCAGCAGTTACGAACGGAATCAGCCCCAGCATTTT. It encodes CASSYERNQPQHF. The rearrangement links TRBV6-5 to TRBJ1-5; D is ambiguous. The CDR3 totals 13 residues. V was trimmed by 2 bases and J by 4 bases, leaving 6 bases between them. CDR1 MNHEY and CDR2 SVGAGI come from the germline V gene.

This chain joins TRBV6-5 and TRBJ1-1; D is ambiguous. V was shortened by 2 bases and J by 4 bases, with 8 bases between the two germline ends. CDR3 size: 13 residues. CDR1 is MNHEY and CDR2 is SVGAGI in the germline V gene. CDR3 in amino acids: CASSYNLGTEAFF. The CDR3 bases are TGTGCCAGCAGTTACAACCTGGGCACTGAAGCTTTCTTT.

The chain carries TRBV15 and TRBJ2-7; 7 nucleotides line up with TRBD2. From germline, CDR1 is LNHNV and CDR2 YYDKDF (reference sequence). After removal of 3 bases from V and 1 base from J, the junction contained 12 bases not matched to a gene. The CDR3 totals 17 residues. The CDR3 DNA is TGTGCCACCAGCAGCCCCTACGGAGCGGGAAAGTCCTACGAGCAGTACTTC. Translation gives CATSSPYGAGKSYEQYF.

The CDR3 sequence: CASKNRPGEETQYF. The CDR3 DNA reads TGTGCCAGTAAAAACAGGCCAGGGGAAGAGACCCAGTACTTC. The genes are TRBV28 and TRBJ2-5, with D possibly matching TRBD1 (6 bases). The CDR3 runs to 14 residues. Germline values: CDR1 MDHEN, CDR2 SYDVKM. Trimming left V 9 bases short and J 3 bases short, with 17 bases between.

This chain connects TRBV5-4 to TRBJ2-3; D gene ambiguous. The CDR3 spans 16 residues. Trimming removed 6 bases at V and 0 bases at J, with 17 bases between. Germline V CDR1 and CDR2: SGHNT, YYREEE (reference sequence). The CDR3 sequence is CASTPKAFTSTDTQYF. DNA for the CDR3: TGTGCCAGCACCCCTAAAGCGTTTACTAGCACAGATACGCAGTATTTT.

The rearrangement links TRBV28 to TRBJ2-5; 12 bases match TRBD2. Germline trimming cut 5 bases from V and 5 bases from J; bases unmatched to any gene: 6. This CDR3 is 15 amino acids long. Germline values: CDR1 MDHEN, CDR2 SYDVKM. The DNA for the CDR3 is TGTGCCAGCAGTCTCACTAGCGGGAGGAGGGAGACCCAGTACTTC. It yields the protein CASSLTSGRRETQYF. Full variable domain (missing parts from reference TRBV28 and TRBJ2-5): DVKVTQSSRYLVKRTGEKVFLECVQDMDHENMFWYRQDPGLGLRLIYFSYDVKMKEKGDIPEGYSVSREKKERFSLILESASTNQTSMYLCASSLTSGRRETQYFGPGTRLLVL.

This clone was counted a few times. The chain joins TRBV7-3 to TRBJ2-1; 10 bases line up with TRBD2. The CDR3 has 14 residues. After removal of 5 bases from V and 9 bases from J, the junction contained 7 bases not matched to a gene. From germline, CDR1 is SGHTA and CDR2 FQGTGA. The CDR3 region has the DNA TGTGCCAGCAGCGTACTAGCGGGACGTAGTGAGCAGTTCTTC. This codes for CASSVLAGRSEQFF.

This clone was seen just once. The J gene is TRBJ2-7, the V gene TRBV4-3; possible D gene TRBD2, 6 bases. Germline CDR1 LGHNA, CDR2 YSLEER. Trimming removed 1 base from V and 4 bases from J, with 17 bases in between. The CDR3 has 16 residues. CDR3 in amino acids: CASSQGSLASQYEQYF. The CDR3 bases are TGCGCCAGCAGCCAAGGAAGCCTAGCGAGCCAGTACGAGCAGTACTTC.

The chain couples TRBV6-2 or TRBV6-3 to TRBJ2-1; D could derive from TRBD1 or TRBD2 (7 bases each). The ends were cut back, 4 bases at V and 2 bases at J, with 21 bases in the middle. The CDR3 runs 18 residues. Germline assignment: CDR1 MNHEY and CDR2 SVGEGT. The CDR3 loop is CASSSPGGTGEAYNEQFF. CDR3 sequence (DNA): TGTGCCAGCAGTTCGCCGGGGGGCACAGGGGAAGCCTACAATGAGCAGTTCTTC.

The chain couples TRBV6-2 or TRBV6-3 to TRBJ1-1; 8 bases are shared with TRBD1. The germline V gene has CDR1 MNHEY and CDR2 SVGEGT. The junction had 8 bases not matched to a gene; V was cut back by 2 bases and J by 3 bases. The CDR3 is 16 residues long. The CDR3 nucleotides are TGTGCCAGCAGTTACCTACCAGGGGGCAGGTACACTGAAGCTTTCTTT. Protein: CASSYLPGGRYTEAFF.

This clone has just one count. The chain recombines TRBV13 with TRBJ1-3, with TRBD1 as a possible D gene (5 bases). Germline V gene sequence: CDR1 PRHDT, CDR2 FYEKMQ (reference sequence). The ends were cut back, 4 bases at V and 0 bases at J, with 13 bases in the middle. CDR3 length equals 16 residues. In DNA, the CDR3 is TGTGCCAGCAGCTGGGGACGCTTGCCCTCTGGAAACACCATATATTTT. Translating gives CASSWGRLPSGNTIYF.

There are a few counts of this clone. The chain uses TRBV7-6 and TRBJ1-5, with D hard to call. V was clipped by 1 base and J by 3 bases, with 10 bases between them. Germline CDR1 reads SGHVS; CDR2 reads FNYEAQ. This CDR3 has 15 amino acids. CDR3 amino acids: CASSLEAGFNQPQHF. CDR3 nucleotides: TGTGCCAGCAGCTTAGAGGCAGGCTTCAATCAGCCCCAGCATTTT.